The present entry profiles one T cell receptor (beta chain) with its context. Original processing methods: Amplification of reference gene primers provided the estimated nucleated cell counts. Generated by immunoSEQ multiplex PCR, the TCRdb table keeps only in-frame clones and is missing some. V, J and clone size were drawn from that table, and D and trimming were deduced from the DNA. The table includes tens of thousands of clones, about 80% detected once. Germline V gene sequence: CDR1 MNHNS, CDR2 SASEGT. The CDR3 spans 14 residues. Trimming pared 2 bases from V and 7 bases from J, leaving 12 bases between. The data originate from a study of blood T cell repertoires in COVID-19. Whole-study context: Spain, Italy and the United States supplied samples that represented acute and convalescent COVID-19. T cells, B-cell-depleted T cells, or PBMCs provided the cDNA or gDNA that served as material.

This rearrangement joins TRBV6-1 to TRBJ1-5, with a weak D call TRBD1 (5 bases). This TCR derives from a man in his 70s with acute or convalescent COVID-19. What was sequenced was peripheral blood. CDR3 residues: CASSERGGGQPQHF. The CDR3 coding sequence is TGTGCCAGCAGTGAACGTGGGGGGGGGCAGCCCCAGCATTTT.